This TCR beta chain was sequenced in a study of blood T cell repertoires in COVID-19. Looking at the study overall: Acute and convalescent COVID-19 specimens originated in the United States, Italy and Spain.

Trimming cost V 6 bases and J 0 bases, with 15 bases left between them. Germline CDR1 and CDR2: SGHRS and YFSETQ. The CDR3 spans 15 residues. This clone was counted only a few times. Data came from immunoSEQ multiplex PCR; TCRdb stores just in-frame clones and leaves some out. The table records under 250,000 clones, 70% to 90% of them present only once. V is TRBV5-1 and J is TRBJ1-2; possible D gene TRBD1, 6 bases. The sequenced sample was peripheral blood. This sequence was found in a woman in her 50s with active or convalescent COVID-19. CDR3 sequence reads: CASKVVTGTNYGYTF. Here the CDR3 DNA reads TGCGCCAGCAAGGTCGTGACAGGTACTAACTATGGCTACACCTTC.